This TCR beta chain was sequenced for a study of cytomegalovirus exposure and HLA in healthy donors. This clone showed up just a few times. What it binds is unknown. Both 60 Vbeta primers and 13 Jbeta primers went into the PCR. Assay used: immunoSEQ multiplex PCR; TCRdb lists only in-frame clones, some missing. Here the sample spans approximately 290,000 clones, 75% to 90% being singletons. General study results and limits: Accurate HLA-A and HLA-B prediction from TCR beta sequences was reported for most subjects. Researchers reported in a later analysis that a missense DCLRE1C variant was tied to TCR beta V- and J-gene trimming. An ancestry cluster, one associated with Asian ancestry, reportedly showed fewer N-insertions than the roughly 670-donor mean in a later analysis. Excluded were some V segments that proved indistinguishable, including TRBV6-2 and TRBV6-3.

V lost 4 bases to trimming and J lost 7 bases; unmatched junction nucleotides: 4. The CDR3 runs 15 residues. Germline CDR1 reads WNHNN; CDR2 reads SYGVQD (reference sequence). The rearrangement uses TRBV10-1 and TRBJ2-1; 13 bases are shared with TRBD2. The sequence came from a girl aged 2-9 years in good health and CMV-seronegative. The specimen sequenced was PBMCs. CDR3 residues: CASSGGTSGNNEQFF. The CDR3 DNA is TGCGCCAGCAGTGGGGGGACTAGCGGGAATAATGAGCAGTTCTTC.